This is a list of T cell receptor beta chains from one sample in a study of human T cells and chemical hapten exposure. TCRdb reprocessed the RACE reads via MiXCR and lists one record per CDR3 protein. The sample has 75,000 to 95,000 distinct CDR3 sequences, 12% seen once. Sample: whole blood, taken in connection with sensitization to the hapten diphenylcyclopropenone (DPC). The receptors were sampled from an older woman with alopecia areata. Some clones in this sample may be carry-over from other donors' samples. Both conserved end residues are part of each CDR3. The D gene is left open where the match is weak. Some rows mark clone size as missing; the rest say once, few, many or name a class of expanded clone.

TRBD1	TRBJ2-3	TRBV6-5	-	CASSYFPPGQVITDTQYF	TGTGCCAGCAGTTACTTCCCTCCCGGACAGGTTATCACAGATACGCAGTATTTT
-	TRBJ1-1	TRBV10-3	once	CAISEGDEETEAFF	TGTGCCATCAGTGAGGGAGACGAGGAGACTGAAGCTTTCTTT
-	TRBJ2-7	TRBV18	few	CASSPRPGLGEQYF	TGTGCCAGCTCACCACGGCCCGGGCTGGGCGAGCAGTACTTC
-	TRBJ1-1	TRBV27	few	CASSLYPGSDTEAFF	TGTGCCAGCAGTTTATACCCGGGATCGGACACTGAAGCTTTCTTT
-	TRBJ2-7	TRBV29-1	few	CSVEKGSSYEQYF	TGCAGCGTTGAAAAGGGGAGCTCCTACGAGCAGTACTTC
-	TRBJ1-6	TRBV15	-	CATSEGQSNSPLHF	TGTGCCACCAGCGAGGGACAATCTAATTCACCCCTCCACTTT
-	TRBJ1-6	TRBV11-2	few	CASRLNSPLHF	TGTGCCAGCAGGTTAAATTCACCCCTCCACTTT
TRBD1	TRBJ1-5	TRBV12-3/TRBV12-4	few	CASSLTGDFQPQHF	TGTGCCAGCAGCCTAACAGGGGACTTTCAGCCCCAGCATTTT
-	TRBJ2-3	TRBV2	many	CATQWGSTDTQYF	TGTGCCACCCAGTGGGGCAGCACAGATACGCAGTATTTT
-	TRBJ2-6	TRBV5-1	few	CASSLEASSGANVLTF	TGCGCCAGCAGCTTGGAAGCCAGCTCTGGGGCCAACGTCCTGACTTTC
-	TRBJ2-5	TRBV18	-	CASSPFQGQETQYF	TGTGCCAGCTCACCATTTCAGGGCCAGGAGACCCAGTACTTC
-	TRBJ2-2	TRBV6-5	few	CASSYSTTGVNTGELFF	TGTGCCAGCAGTTACTCGACTACGGGGGTGAACACCGGGGAGCTGTTTTTT
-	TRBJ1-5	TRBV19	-	CASSRRDQPQHF	TGTGCCAGTAGCCGGCGTGATCAGCCCCAGCATTTT
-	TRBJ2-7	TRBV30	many	CAWSMGHTYEQYF	TGTGCCTGGAGCATGGGACACACCTACGAGCAGTACTTC
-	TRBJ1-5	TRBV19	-	CASSRGTGVGNQPQHF	TGTGCCAGTAGTCGTGGTACGGGCGTCGGCAATCAGCCCCAGCATTTT
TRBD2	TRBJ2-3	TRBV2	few	CASSGGRGATTDTQYF	TGTGCCAGCAGTGGAGGGCGGGGGGCCACGACAGATACGCAGTATTTT
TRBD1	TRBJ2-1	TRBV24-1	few	CATSDLGDSNNEQFF	TGTGCCACCAGTGATTTAGGGGACAGTAACAATGAGCAGTTCTTC
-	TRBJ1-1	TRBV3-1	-	CASSHWAKNTEAFF	TGTGCCAGCAGCCATTGGGCTAAGAACACTGAAGCTTTCTTT
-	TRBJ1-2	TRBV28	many	CASSWGAQGYTF	TGTGCCAGCAGTTGGGGGGCGCAGGGCTACACCTTC
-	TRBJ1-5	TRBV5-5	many	CASSLEGSDQPQHF	TGTGCCAGCAGCTTGGAAGGGTCGGATCAGCCCCAGCATTTT
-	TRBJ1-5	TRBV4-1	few	CASSPQENSNQPQHF	TGCGCCAGCAGCCCTCAGGAGAATAGCAATCAGCCCCAGCATTTT
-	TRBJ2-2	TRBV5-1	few	CASSVTGELFF	TGCGCCAGCAGCGTGACCGGGGAGCTGTTTTTT
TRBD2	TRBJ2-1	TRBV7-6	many	CASRVAGGPNNEQFF	TGTGCCAGCAGGGTAGCGGGGGGACCTAACAATGAGCAGTTCTTC
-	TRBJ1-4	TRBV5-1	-	CASRFLPSGATNEKLFF	TGCGCCAGCAGGTTCCTTCCGTCGGGGGCAACTAATGAAAAACTGTTTTTT
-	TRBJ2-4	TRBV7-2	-	CASSPRTKAKNIQYF	TGTGCCAGCAGTCCAAGGACGAAAGCCAAAAACATTCAGTACTTC
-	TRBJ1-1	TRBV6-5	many	CASSLLGTLNEAFF	TGTGCCAGCAGTTTATTGGGCACCCTAAATGAAGCTTTCTTT
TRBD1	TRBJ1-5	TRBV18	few	CASSSTGGSQPQHF	TGTGCCAGCTCATCAACAGGGGGCAGCCAGCCCCAGCATTTT
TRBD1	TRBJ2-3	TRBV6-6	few	CASSRTGTDLGDTQYF	TGTGCCAGCAGTCGGACAGGGACCGACCTGGGGGATACGCAGTATTTT
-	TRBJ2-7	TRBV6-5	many	CASRRGLTLYEQYF	TGTGCCAGCAGACGAGGACTAACTCTCTACGAGCAGTACTTC
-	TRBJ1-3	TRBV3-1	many	CASSPPGSGNTIYF	TGTGCCAGCAGCCCCCCAGGCAGTGGAAACACCATATATTTT
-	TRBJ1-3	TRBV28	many	CASKGSGNTIYF	TGTGCCAGCAAGGGCTCTGGAAACACCATATATTTT
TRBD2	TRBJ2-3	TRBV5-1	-	CASSSLLAGGADTQYF	TGCGCCAGCAGCTCCCTCCTAGCGGGGGGGGCAGATACGCAGTATTTT
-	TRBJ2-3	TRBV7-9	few	CASSAKGGSLTDTQYF	TGTGCCAGCAGCGCAAAGGGGGGTTCCCTCACAGATACGCAGTATTTT
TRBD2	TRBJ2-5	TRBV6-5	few	CASSYGAGGEETQYF	TGTGCCAGCAGTTATGGAGCGGGGGGGGAAGAGACCCAGTACTTC
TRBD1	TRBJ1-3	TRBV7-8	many	CASSGRDRANTIYF	TGTGCCAGCAGCGGACGGGACAGGGCGAACACCATATATTTT
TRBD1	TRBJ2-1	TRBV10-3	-	CAISEGQGTFSGVVF	TGTGCCATCAGTGAGGGACAGGGAACCTTTTCGGGGGTGGTCTTC
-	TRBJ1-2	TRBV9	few	CASSVNPGESYGYTF	TGTGCCAGCAGCGTAAACCCAGGGGAATCCTATGGCTACACCTTC
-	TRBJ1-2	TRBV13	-	CASSLGVAYGYTF	TGTGCCAGCAGCTTAGGAGTGGCGTATGGCTACACCTTC
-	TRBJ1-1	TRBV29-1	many	CSVGIRLDTEAFF	TGCAGCGTTGGAATAAGGCTTGACACTGAAGCTTTCTTT
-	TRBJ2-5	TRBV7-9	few	CASSLVAEQETQYF	TGTGCCAGCAGCTTAGTGGCAGAACAAGAGACCCAGTACTTC
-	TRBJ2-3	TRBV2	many	CASSAGTAGQTDTQYF	TGTGCCAGCAGCGCAGGGACAGCGGGTCAGACAGATACGCAGTATTTT
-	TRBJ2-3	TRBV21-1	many	CASSKAGTQWHTQYF	TGTGCCAGCAGCAAAGCGGGGACCCAGTGGCATACGCAGTATTTT
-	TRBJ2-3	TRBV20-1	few	CSASLSQGGRADTQYF	TGCAGTGCTAGTCTTTCCCAGGGGGGTAGGGCAGATACGCAGTATTTT
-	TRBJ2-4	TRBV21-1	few	CASAHRLAGSAKNIQYF	TGTGCCAGCGCCCACAGGCTAGCGGGGTCAGCCAAAAACATTCAGTACTTC
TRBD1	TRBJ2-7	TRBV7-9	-	CASSFSDRAAHEQYF	TGTGCCAGCAGCTTCTCGGACAGGGCGGCACACGAGCAGTACTTC
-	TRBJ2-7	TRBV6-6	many	CASWRGSRIDSYEQYF	TGTGCCAGCTGGAGGGGCTCACGTATTGACTCCTACGAGCAGTACTTC
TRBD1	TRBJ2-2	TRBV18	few	CASSRVGRGPSNTGELFF	TGTGCCAGCTCACGCGTGGGCAGGGGGCCGTCGAACACCGGGGAGCTGTTTTTT
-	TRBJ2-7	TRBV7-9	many	CASSTHYEQYF	TGTGCCAGCAGTACACACTACGAGCAGTACTTC
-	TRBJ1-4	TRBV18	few	CATSGPWDEKLFF	TGTGCCACCTCGGGGCCGTGGGATGAAAAACTGTTTTTT